This T cell receptor (beta chain) is from a study of response to subunit inactivated influenza vaccine. Study results and caveats: The authors suggested that few new T cells are recruited per seasonal influenza vaccination.

The CDR3 is 12 amino acids. V lost 4 bases, J lost 6 bases, and 9 bases lay in between. The germline CDR1 and CDR2 sequences are LNHDA and SQIVND (reference sequence). TCRdb reprocessed the RT-PCR reads via MiXCR and lists one record per CDR3 protein. The sample lists a few hundred thousand distinct CDR3 sequences, roughly an eighth occurring once. With respect to this clonotype: Its antigen is currently unknown.

This chain uses TRBV19 with TRBJ1-1, with D perhaps TRBD1 (6 bases). The receptor comes from a man aged 45 to 65 who received an inactivated influenza vaccine. The sample was non-naive T cells sorted from PBMCs, taken 14 to 15 days before vaccination. The CDR3 nucleotides read TGTGCCAGTAGTAACAGGGTCGCTGAAGCTTTCTTT. Its protein is CASSNRVAEAFF.